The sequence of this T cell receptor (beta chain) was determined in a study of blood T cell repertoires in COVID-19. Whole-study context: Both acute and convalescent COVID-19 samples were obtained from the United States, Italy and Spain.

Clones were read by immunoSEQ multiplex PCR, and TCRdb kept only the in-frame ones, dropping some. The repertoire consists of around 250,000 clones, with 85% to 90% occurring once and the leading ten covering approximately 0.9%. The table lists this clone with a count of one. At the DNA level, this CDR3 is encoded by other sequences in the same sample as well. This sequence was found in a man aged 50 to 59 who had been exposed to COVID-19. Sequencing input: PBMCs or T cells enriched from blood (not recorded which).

CDR3 DNA sequence: TGTGCCACCAGCAGAGCTGGGAGTGGGGCCAACGTCCTGACTTTC. Amino acid sequence: CATSRAGSGANVLTF. The genes are TRBV15 and TRBJ2-6; a possible D gene is TRBD2 (5 bases). CDR1 is LNHNV and CDR2 is YYDKDF in the germline V gene (reference sequence). CDR3 length: 15 amino acids. V was trimmed by 1 base and J by 3 bases, leaving 7 bases between them. Combining the CDR3 with reference TRBV15 and TRBJ2-6 gives the whole variable domain DAMVIQNPRYQVTQFGKPVTLSCSQTLNHNVMYWYQQKSSQAPKLLFHYYDKDFNNEADTPDNFQSRRPNTSFCFLDIRSPGLGDTAMYLCATSRAGSGANVLTFGAGSRLTVL.